The clone carrying this T cell receptor beta chain showed up just once. In the authors' methods: Quantification of nucleated cells was approximated via reference gene primer amplification. The protocol was immunoSEQ multiplex PCR, while the TCRdb copy is restricted to in-frame clones and leaves out a portion. V, J and clone size were drawn from that table, and D and trimming were deduced from the DNA. This table holds over 150,000 clones, 75% to 90% found once. The data were taken from a study of blood T cell repertoires in COVID-19. Study context: The study drew acute and convalescent COVID-19 samples from the United States, Italy and Spain. T cells, B-cell-depleted T cells, or PBMCs provided the cDNA or gDNA that served as material.

V lost 3 bases, J lost 5 bases, and 13 bases lay in between. Germline V gene lookup returns CDR1 KGHSH and CDR2 LQKENI. The CDR3 runs 14 residues. This clonotype was obtained from a woman of 80 years or more with active or convalescent COVID-19. Material for sequencing was peripheral blood. The rearrangement joins TRBV18 to TRBJ1-2; D may be TRBD1 (6 bases). DNA for the CDR3: TGTGCCAGCTCACCTCCCGGACAGATATATGGCTACACCTTC. As protein: CASSPPGQIYGYTF.